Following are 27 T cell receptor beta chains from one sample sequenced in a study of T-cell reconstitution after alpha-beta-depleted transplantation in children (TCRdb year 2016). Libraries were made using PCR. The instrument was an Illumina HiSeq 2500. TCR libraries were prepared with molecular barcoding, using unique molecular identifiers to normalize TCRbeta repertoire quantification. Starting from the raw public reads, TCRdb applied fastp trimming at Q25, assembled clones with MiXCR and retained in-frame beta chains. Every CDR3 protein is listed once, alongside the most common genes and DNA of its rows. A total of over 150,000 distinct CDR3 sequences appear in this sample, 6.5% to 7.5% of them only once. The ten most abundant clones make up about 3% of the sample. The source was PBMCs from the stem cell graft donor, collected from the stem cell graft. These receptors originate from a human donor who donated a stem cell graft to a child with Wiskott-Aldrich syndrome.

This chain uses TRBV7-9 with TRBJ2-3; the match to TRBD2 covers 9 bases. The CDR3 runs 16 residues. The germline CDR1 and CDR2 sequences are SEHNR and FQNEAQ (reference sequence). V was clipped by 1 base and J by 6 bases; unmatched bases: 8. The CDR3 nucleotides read TGTGCCAGCAGCTTAGAATCGGGACTAGCATCGGATACGCAGTATTTT. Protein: CASSLESGLASDTQYF.

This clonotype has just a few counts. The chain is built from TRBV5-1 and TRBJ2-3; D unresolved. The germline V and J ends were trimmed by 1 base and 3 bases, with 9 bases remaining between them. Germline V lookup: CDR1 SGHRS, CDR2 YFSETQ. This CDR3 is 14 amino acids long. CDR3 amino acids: CASSLFSVTDTQYF. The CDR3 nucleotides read TGCGCCAGCAGCTTGTTCTCGGTTACAGATACGCAGTATTTT.

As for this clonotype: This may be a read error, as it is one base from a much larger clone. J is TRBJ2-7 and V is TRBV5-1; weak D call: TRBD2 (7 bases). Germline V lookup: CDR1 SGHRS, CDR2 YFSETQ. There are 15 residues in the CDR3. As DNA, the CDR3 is TGCGGCAGCAGGGAGGGGTTACAGGGCAACTACGAGCAGTACTTC. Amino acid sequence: CGSREGLQGNYEQYF.

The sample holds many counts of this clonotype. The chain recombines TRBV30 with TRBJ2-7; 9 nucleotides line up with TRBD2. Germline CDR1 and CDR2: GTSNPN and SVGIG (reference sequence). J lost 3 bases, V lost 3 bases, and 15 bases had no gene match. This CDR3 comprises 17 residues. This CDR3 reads CAWSLRLAGVFNYEQYF. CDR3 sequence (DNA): TGTGCCTGGAGCCTACGTTTAGCGGGAGTATTCAACTACGAGCAGTACTTC.

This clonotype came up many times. The CDR3 nucleotides read TGCAGTGCTAAACAGACCTACGAGCAGTACTTC. Translating it yields CSAKQTYEQYF. The chain couples TRBV20-1 to TRBJ2-7; D ambiguous. Trimming took 4 bases from V and 2 from J, leaving 6 bases between them. Germline V gives CDR1 DFQATT, CDR2 SNEGSKA (reference sequence). The CDR3 totals 11 residues.

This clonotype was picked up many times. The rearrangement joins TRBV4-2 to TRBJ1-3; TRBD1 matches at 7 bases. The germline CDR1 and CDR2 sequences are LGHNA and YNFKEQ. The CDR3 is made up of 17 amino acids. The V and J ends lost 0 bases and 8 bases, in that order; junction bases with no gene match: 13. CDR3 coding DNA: TGTGCCAGCAGCCAAGATCCCCCTGACAGGGCTCGGGACACCATATATTTT. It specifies CASSQDPPDRARDTIYF.

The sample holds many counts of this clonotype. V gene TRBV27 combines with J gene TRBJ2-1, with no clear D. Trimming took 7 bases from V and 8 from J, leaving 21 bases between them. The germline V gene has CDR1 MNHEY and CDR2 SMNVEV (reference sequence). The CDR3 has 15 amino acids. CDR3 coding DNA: TGTGCCAGCACCTCAGTAGGGTGGTTCGTCGATGAGCAGTTCTTC. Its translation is CASTSVGWFVDEQFF.

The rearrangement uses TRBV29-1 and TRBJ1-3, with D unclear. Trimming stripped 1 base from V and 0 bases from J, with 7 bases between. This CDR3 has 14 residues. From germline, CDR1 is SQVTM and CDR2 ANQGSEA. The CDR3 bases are TGCAGCGTTGAAGCCGGGCCCTCTGGAAACACCATATATTTT. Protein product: CSVEAGPSGNTIYF.

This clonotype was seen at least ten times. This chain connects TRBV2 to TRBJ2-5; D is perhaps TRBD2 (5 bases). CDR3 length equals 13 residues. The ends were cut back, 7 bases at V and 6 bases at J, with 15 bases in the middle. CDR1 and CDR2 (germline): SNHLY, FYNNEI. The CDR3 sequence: CASMVLTGKTQYF. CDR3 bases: TGTGCCAGCATGGTTCTCACGGGGAAGACCCAGTACTTC.

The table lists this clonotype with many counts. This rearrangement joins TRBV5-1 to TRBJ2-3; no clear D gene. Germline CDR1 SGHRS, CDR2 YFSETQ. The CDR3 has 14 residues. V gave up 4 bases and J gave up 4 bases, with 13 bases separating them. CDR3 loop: CASSRASPADTQYF. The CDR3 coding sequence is TGCGCCAGCAGCCGGGCTAGTCCTGCAGATACGCAGTATTTT.

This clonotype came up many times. This CDR3 reads CSARDRRVTDTQYF. CDR3 DNA sequence: TGCAGTGCTAGAGATCGAAGGGTCACAGATACGCAGTATTTT. The chain has TRBV20-1 and TRBJ2-3, with D hard to call. The CDR3 has 14 residues. Germline loops: CDR1 DFQATT, CDR2 SNEGSKA (reference sequence). V lost 0 bases to trimming and J lost 2 bases, with 9 bases between them.

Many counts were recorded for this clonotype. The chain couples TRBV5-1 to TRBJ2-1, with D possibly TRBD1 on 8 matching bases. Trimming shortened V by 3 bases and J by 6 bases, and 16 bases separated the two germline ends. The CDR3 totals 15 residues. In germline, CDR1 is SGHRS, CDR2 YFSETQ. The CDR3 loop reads CASSSNRGGSNEQFF. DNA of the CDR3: TGCGCCAGCAGCTCTAACAGGGGGGGGTCCAATGAGCAGTTCTTC.

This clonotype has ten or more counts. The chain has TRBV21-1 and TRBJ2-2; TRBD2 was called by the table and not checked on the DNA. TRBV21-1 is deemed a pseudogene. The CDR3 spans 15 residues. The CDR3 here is CASDRALANTGELFF. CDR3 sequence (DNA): TGTGCCAGCGACCGGGCACTAGCGAACACCGGGGAGCTGTTTTTT.

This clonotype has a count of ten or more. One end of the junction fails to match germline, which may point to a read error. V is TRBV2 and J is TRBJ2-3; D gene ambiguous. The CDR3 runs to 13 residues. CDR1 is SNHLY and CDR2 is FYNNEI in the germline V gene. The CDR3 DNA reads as TGTCCCAGCAGGAGCTACGACACAGATACGCAGTATTTT. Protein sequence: CPSRSYDTDTQYF.

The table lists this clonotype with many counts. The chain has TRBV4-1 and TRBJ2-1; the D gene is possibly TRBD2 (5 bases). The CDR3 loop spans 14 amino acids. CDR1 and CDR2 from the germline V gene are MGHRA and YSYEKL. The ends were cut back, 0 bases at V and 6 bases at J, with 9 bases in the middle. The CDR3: CASSQDRGSNEQFF. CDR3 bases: TGCGCCAGCAGCCAAGATCGAGGGAGCAATGAGCAGTTCTTC.

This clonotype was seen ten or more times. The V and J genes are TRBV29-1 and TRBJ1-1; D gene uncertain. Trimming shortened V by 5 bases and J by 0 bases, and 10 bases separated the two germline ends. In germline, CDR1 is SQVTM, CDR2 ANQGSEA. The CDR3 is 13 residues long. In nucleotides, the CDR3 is TGCAGCGTTACAAGAGACATGAACACTGAAGCTTTCTTT. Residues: CSVTRDMNTEAFF.

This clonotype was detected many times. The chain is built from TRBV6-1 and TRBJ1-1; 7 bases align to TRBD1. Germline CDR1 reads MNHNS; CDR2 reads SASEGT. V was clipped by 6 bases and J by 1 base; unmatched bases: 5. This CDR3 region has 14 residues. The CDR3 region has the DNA TGTGCCAGCAGGGCCAGGGGGAAGAACACTGAAGCTTTCTTT. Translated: CASRARGKNTEAFF.

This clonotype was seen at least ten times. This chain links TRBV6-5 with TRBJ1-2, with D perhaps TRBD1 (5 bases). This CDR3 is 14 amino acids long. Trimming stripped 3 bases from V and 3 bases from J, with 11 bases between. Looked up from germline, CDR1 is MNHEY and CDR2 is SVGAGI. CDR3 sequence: CASSYLQDDYGYTF. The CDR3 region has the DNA TGTGCCAGCAGTTATCTACAGGATGACTATGGCTACACCTTC.

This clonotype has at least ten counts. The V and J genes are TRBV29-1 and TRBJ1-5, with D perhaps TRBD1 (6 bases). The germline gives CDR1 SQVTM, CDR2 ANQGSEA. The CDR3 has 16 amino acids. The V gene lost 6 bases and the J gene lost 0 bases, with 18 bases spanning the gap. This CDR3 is CSVEDRILHSNQPQHF. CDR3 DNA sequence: TGCAGCGTCGAGGACAGAATATTACATAGCAATCAGCCCCAGCATTTT.

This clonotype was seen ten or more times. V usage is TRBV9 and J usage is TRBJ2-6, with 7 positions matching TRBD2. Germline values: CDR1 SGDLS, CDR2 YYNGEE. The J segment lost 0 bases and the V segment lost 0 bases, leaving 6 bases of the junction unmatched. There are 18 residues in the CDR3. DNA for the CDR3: TGTGCCAGCAGCGTAGCTTTCGCTAGCGGCTCTGGGGCCAACGTCCTGACTTTC. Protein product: CASSVAFASGSGANVLTF.

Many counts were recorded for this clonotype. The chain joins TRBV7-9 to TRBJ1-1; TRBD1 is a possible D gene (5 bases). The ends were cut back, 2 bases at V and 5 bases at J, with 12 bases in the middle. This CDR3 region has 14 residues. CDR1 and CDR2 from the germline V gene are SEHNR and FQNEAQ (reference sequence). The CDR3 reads CASSLQGSVTEAFF. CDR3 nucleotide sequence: TGTGCCAGCAGCTTACAGGGATCGGTAACTGAAGCTTTCTTT. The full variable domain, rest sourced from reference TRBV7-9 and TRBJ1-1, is DTGVSQNPRHKITKRGQNVTFRCDPISEHNRLYWYRQTLGQGPEFLTYFQNEAQLEKSRLLSDRFSAERPKGSFSTLEIQRTEQGDSAMYLCASSLQGSVTEAFFGQGTRLTVV.

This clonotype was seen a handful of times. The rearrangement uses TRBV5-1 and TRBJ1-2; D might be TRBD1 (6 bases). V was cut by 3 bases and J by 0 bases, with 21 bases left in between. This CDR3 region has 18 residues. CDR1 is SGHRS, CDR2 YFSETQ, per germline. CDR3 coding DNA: TGCGCCAGCAGCTCCTTTGGGGTGACAGGAAGATCTAACTATGGCTACACCTTC. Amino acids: CASSSFGVTGRSNYGYTF.

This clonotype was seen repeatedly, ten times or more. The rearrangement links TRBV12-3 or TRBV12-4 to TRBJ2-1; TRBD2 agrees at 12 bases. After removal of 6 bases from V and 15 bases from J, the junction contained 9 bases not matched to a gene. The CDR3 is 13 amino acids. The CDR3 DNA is TGTGCCAGCAGCCAACTAGCGGGAGGAGGGCTGTTCTTC. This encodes CASSQLAGGGLFF.

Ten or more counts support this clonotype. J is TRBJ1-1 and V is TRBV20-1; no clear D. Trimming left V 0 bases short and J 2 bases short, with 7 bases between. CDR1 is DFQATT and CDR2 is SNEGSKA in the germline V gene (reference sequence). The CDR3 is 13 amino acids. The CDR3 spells CSARDLTNTEAFF. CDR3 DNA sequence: TGCAGTGCTAGAGATCTAACTAACACTGAAGCTTTCTTT.

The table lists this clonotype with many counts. The CDR3 region is CATSDRTSDKNIQYF. CDR3 DNA: TGTGCCACCAGTGACCGGACTAGCGATAAAAACATTCAGTACTTC. The chain employs TRBV24-1 and TRBJ2-4, with 9 bases that match TRBD2. V gave up 4 bases and J gave up 4 bases; unmatched junction bases: 4. The germline V gene encodes CDR1 KGHDR and CDR2 SFDVKD. The CDR3 spans 15 residues.

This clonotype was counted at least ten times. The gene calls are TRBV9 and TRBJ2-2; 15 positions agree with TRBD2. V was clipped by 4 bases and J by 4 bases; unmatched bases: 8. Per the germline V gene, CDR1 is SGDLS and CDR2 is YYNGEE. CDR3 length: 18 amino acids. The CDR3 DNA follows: TGTGCCAGCAGCCCGGGACTAGCGGGAGGTACGCGCACCGGGGAGCTGTTTTTT. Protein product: CASSPGLAGGTRTGELFF.

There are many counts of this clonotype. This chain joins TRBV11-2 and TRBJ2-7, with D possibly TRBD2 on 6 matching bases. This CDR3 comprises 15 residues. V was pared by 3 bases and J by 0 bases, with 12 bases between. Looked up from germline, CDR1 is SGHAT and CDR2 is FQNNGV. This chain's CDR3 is CASSFNRDSSYEQYF. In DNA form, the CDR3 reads TGTGCCAGCAGCTTCAACCGGGACTCCTCCTACGAGCAGTACTTC.